This T cell receptor (beta chain) originates from a study of shared clonotypes between healthy human individuals. Findings of the study overall: A handful of donors shared 4.5% to 6.5% of their naive CD4 clonotypes. Compared with clonotypes that all four donors shared, non-shared clonotypes had lower generation probabilities.

Looked up from germline, CDR1 is SGHNT and CDR2 is YYREEE (reference sequence). The CDR3 length is 14 residues. Trimming removed 0 bases at V and 3 bases at J, with 6 bases between. A deep-level run was used for the assay. The input for sorted-subset replicate PCRs was around 0.2 ug DNA, 25,000 to 30,000 T cell genomes. This table comes from immunoSEQ multiplex PCR, and its TCRdb copy is limited to in-frame clones, with some not included. This sample has approximately 1,500,000 clones, with 95% to 99% found just once. Note on this clone: Antigen: not known. This same CDR3 is encoded by further DNA sequences in the sample.

The receptor comes from a man aged 25-40 years in good health. Material: naive CD4+ T cells sorted from blood. As for subset: CD45RA+ positively selected. The chain links TRBV5-4 to TRBJ2-2; no reliable D call. The CDR3 coding sequence is TGTGCCAGCAGCTTGGGGGTGGACACCGGGGAGCTGTTTTTT. This codes for CASSLGVDTGELFF. Variable domain in full (rest from reference TRBV5-4 and TRBJ2-2): ETGVTQSPTHLIKTRGQQVTLRCSSQSGHNTVSWYQQALGQGPQFIFQYYREEENGRGNFPPRFSGLQFPNYSSELNVNALELDDSALYLCASSLGVDTGELFFGEGSRLTVL.